This T cell receptor beta chain appears in the sequencing data of a study of CD8 T cells in ankylosing spondylitis. Notes on the study in general: A TCR beta motif of roughly eight highly homologous variants seemed to mark ankylosing spondylitis blood.

To note about this clonotype: Its target is not known.

Trimming at V came to 2 bases and at J to 0 bases, leaving 4 bases not matched to a gene. The CDR3 runs 15 residues. Germline CDR1 SGHRS, CDR2 YFSETQ. TCRdb passed the 5' RACE reads through MiXCR, listing each CDR3 protein once. Of approximately 550,000 distinct CDR3 sequences detected, roughly an eighth appear once; the ten largest clones hold about 6.5%. The sample was blood, either unsorted or a sorted T cell fraction (not recorded which). The clonotype originates from a male donor with ankylosing spondylitis. V gene TRBV5-1 combines with J gene TRBJ2-7, with 8 nucleotides matching TRBD1. CDR3 in DNA: TGCGCCAGCAGCTTCACGACAGGGGCCTCCTACGAGCAGTACTTC. This sequence encodes CASSFTTGASYEQYF.